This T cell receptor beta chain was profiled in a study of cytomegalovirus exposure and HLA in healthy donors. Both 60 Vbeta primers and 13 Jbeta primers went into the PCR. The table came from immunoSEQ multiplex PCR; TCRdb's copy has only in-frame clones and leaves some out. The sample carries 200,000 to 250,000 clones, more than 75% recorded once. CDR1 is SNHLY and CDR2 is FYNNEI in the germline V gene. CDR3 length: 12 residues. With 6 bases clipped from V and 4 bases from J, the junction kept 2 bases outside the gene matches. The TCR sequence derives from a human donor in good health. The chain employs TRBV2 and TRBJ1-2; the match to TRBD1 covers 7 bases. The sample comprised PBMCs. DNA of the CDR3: TGTGCCAGCAGGGACAGGTTCTATGGCTACACCTTC. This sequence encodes CASRDRFYGYTF.